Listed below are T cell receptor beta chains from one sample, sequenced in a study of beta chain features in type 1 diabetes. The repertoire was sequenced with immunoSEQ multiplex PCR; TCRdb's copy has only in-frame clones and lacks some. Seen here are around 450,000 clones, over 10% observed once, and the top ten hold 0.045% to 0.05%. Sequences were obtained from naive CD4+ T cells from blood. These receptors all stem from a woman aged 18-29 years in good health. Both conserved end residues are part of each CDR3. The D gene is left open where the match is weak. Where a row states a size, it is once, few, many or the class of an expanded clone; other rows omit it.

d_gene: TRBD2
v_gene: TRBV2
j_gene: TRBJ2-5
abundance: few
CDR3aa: CASGLVGQTQYF
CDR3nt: TGTGCCAGCGGACTAGTAGGACAGACCCAGTACTTC

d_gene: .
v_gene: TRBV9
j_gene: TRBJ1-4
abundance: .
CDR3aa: CASSSNPLRSEKLFF
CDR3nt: TGTGCCAGCAGCTCCAACCCTCTACGGAGTGAAAAACTGTTTTTT

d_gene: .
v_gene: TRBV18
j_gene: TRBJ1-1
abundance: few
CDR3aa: CASSLRRGETEAFF
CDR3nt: TGTGCCAGCTCACTGCGACGGGGAGAGACTGAAGCTTTCTTT

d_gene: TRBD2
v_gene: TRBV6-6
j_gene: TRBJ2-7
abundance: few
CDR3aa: CASSYRTSGSSEQYF
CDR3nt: TGTGCCAGCAGTTACAGGACTAGCGGGAGTAGCGAGCAGTACTTC

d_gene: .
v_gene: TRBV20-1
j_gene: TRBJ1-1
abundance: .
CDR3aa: CSPDGDTEAFF
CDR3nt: TGCAGTCCGGACGGTGACACTGAAGCTTTCTTT

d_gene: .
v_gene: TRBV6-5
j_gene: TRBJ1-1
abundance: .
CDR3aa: CASGTPYTEAFF
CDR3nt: TGTGCCAGCGGAACCCCCTACACTGAAGCTTTCTTT

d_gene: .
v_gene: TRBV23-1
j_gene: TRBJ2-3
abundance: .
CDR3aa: CASSQSTGSTDTQYF
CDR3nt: TGCGCCAGCAGTCAATCCACAGGGAGTACAGATACGCAGTATTTT

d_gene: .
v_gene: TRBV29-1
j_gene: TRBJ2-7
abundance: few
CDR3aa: CSVKGLNSYEQYF
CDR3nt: TGCAGCGTCAAAGGCCTAAACTCCTACGAGCAGTACTTC

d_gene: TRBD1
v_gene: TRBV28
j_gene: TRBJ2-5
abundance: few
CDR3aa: CASSSGRTGGETQYF
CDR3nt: TGTGCCAGCAGCTCTGGAAGGACAGGGGGAGAGACCCAGTACTTC

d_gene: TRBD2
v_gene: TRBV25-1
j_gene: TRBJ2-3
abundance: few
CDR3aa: CASSAGLAVPFVF
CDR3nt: TGTGCCAGCAGTGCGGGACTAGCGGTACCGTTTGTATTT

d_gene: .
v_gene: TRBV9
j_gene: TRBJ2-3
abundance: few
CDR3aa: CASSVDTLIMGYTQYF
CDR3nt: TGTGCCAGCAGCGTAGACACCTTGATTATGGGATATACGCAGTATTTT

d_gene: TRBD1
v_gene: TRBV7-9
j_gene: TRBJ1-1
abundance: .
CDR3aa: CASSLAGTGGEAFF
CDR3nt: TGTGCCAGCAGCTTAGCTGGGACAGGCGGCGAAGCTTTCTTT

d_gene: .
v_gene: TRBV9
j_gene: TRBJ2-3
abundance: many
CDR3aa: CASGRTDTQYF
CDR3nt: TGTGCGAGCGGGCGCACAGATACGCAGTATTTT

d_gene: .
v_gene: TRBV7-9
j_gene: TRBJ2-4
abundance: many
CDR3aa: CASSGRVAKNIQYF
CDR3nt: TGTGCCAGCAGCGGGCGCGTAGCCAAAAACATTCAGTACTTC

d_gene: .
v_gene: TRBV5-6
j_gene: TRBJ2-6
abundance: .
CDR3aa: CASNPLRVTGANVLTF
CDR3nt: TGTGCCAGCAACCCCTTAAGGGTTACGGGGGCCAACGTCCTGACTTTC

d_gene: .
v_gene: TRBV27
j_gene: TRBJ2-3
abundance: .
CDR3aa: CASSFRAGQQYF
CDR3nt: TGTGCCAGCAGTTTTCGGGCGGGACAGCAGTATTTT

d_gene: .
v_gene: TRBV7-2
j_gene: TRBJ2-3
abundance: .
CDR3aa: CASSLFGADTQYF
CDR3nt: TGTGCCAGCAGCTTATTCGGGGCCGATACGCAGTATTTT

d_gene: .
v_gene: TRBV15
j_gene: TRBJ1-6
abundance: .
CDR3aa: CATSRDQGERSPLHF
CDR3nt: TGTGCCACCAGCAGAGATCAAGGGGAAAGATCACCCCTCCACTTT

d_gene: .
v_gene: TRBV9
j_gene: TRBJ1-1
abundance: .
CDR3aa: CASSVAPRTETEAFF
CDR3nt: TGTGCCAGCAGCGTAGCCCCTAGGACAGAAACTGAAGCTTTCTTT

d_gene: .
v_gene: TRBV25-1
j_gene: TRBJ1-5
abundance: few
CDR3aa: CASSGDLNQPQHF
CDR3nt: TGTGCCAGCAGTGGGGACCTCAATCAGCCCCAGCATTTT

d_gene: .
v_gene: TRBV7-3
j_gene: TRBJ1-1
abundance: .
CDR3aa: CASSLGMNTEAFF
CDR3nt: TGTGCCAGCAGCTTAGGTATGAACACTGAAGCTTTCTTT

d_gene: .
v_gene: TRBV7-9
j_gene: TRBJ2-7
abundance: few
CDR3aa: CASSSRWGHEQYF
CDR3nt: TGTGCCAGCAGTAGTCGGTGGGGGCACGAGCAGTACTTC

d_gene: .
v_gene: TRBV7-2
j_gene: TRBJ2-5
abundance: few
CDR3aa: CASGLRGGWETQYF
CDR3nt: TGTGCCAGCGGTCTACGGGGAGGATGGGAGACCCAGTACTTC

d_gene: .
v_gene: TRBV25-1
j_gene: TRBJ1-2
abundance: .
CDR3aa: CASSASYGYTF
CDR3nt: TGTGCCAGCAGTGCCTCGTATGGCTACACCTTC

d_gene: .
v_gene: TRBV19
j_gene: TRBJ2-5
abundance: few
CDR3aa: CASSPVPGTQYF
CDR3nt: TGTGCCAGTAGTCCCGTCCCGGGGACCCAGTACTTC

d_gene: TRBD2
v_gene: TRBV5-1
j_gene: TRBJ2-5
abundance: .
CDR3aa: CASSGPTSGTGETQYF
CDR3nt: TGCGCCAGCAGCGGCCCGACTAGCGGGACGGGGGAGACCCAGTACTTC

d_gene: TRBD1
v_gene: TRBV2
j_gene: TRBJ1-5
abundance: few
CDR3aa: CASSSDRGGNQPQHF
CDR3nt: TGTGCCAGCAGCTCCGACAGGGGCGGCAATCAGCCCCAGCATTTT

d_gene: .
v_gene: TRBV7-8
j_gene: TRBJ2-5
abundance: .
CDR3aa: CASSPQDPVGTQYF
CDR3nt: TGTGCCAGCAGCCCCCAGGACCCTGTGGGGACCCAGTACTTC

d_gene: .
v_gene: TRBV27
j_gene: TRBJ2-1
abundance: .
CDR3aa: CASSPTPSSYNEQFF
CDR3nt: TGTGCCAGCAGTCCAACACCGAGCTCCTACAATGAGCAGTTCTTC

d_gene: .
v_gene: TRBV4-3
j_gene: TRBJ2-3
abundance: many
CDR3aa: CASSTQPTDTQYF
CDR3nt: TGCGCCAGCAGCACCCAGCCCACAGATACGCAGTATTTT

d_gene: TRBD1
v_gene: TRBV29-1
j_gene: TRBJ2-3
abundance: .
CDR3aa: CSVLGTASTDTQYF
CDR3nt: TGCAGCGTCTTAGGGACAGCGAGCACAGATACGCAGTATTTT

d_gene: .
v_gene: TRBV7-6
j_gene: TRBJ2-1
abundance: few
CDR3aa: CASSLVGRANNEQFF
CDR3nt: TGTGCCAGCAGCTTAGTGGGACGGGCTAACAATGAGCAGTTCTTC

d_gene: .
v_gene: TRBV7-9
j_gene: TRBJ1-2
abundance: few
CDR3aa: CASSPGQGVGYTF
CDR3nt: TGTGCCAGCAGCCCTGGACAAGGTGTGGGCTACACCTTC